This is a list of T cell receptor beta chains from one sample in a study of blood T cell repertoires in COVID-19. The data were produced by immunoSEQ multiplex PCR, yet TCRdb's version contains in-frame clones alone and is incomplete. Here the sample spans about 7,000 clones, approximately 91% being singletons. Sequenced input: peripheral blood. The source of these receptors is a human donor in a cohort sampled during active COVID-19. Both conserved end residues are part of each CDR3. Fields, in order: CDR3 DNA, CDR3 protein, D gene, V gene, clone size, J gene. D genes are given only for firm matches. Expanded clones get a size class; other rows say once, few or many, or leave the size out.

DNA: TGTGCCAGCAGTGAAGCGGATAACAGGGGTACGAAATTT; CDR3: CASSEADNRGTKF; D: TRBD1; V: TRBV2; size: .; J: TRBJ1-5
DNA: TGTGCCTGGAGTGTACCGGCGGCCTTCGAAAAACTGTTTTTT; CDR3: CAWSVPAAFEKLFF; D: .; V: TRBV30; size: .; J: TRBJ1-4
DNA: TGTGCCAGCATTCAAAGGGACAGGGGGCAGGGCTACACCTTC; CDR3: CASIQRDRGQGYTF; D: TRBD1; V: TRBV6-5; size: .; J: TRBJ1-2
DNA: TGTGCCAGCAGCTTCAAGGGGTTGGAGACCCAGTACTTC; CDR3: CASSFKGLETQYF; D: .; V: TRBV5-8; size: .; J: TRBJ2-5
DNA: TGCGCCAGCAGCCAAGATCAAGGCAGGGCTGTTTACGAGCAGTACTTC; CDR3: CASSQDQGRAVYEQYF; D: .; V: TRBV4-3; size: .; J: TRBJ2-7
DNA: TGTGCCAGCAGCTCAATACGCCAGGGGCAACCCTACGAGCAGTACTTC; CDR3: CASSSIRQGQPYEQYF; D: .; V: TRBV16; size: .; J: TRBJ2-7
DNA: TGTGCCAGCAGTTACTCACGGTCTCACGAGCAGTACTTC; CDR3: CASSYSRSHEQYF; D: .; V: TRBV6-5; size: .; J: TRBJ2-7
DNA: TGTGCCAGCAGTGAAGGGCTAGCGGGCACAGATACGCAGTATTTT; CDR3: CASSEGLAGTDTQYF; D: TRBD2; V: TRBV2; size: .; J: TRBJ2-3
DNA: TGTGCCAGCAGCCTCGGACAGTCCTCCTCCTACGAGCAGTACTTC; CDR3: CASSLGQSSSYEQYF; D: .; V: TRBV7-8; size: .; J: TRBJ2-7
DNA: TGTGCCTGTATGACAGGGGGCAACACCGGGGAGCTGTTTTTT; CDR3: CACMTGGNTGELFF; D: TRBD1; V: TRBV30; size: few; J: TRBJ2-2
DNA: TGTGCCAGTAGTCTCGTTCCTACAGGGCTCAATCAGCCCCAGCATTTT; CDR3: CASSLVPTGLNQPQHF; D: .; V: TRBV19; size: few; J: TRBJ1-5
DNA: TGTGCCAGCAGGGCGACTAGCGGGAGACCCGGGGAGCTGTTTTTT; CDR3: CASRATSGRPGELFF; D: TRBD2; V: TRBV5-5; size: .; J: TRBJ2-2
DNA: TGTGCCAGCCGCCGCACACGGACTTCTAATGAAAAACTGTTTTTT; CDR3: CASRRTRTSNEKLFF; D: .; V: TRBV2; size: .; J: TRBJ1-4
DNA: TGTGCCAGTAGTTCTCAAGTGTACCCGGAGAACAATGAGCAGTTCTTC; CDR3: CASSSQVYPENNEQFF; D: .; V: TRBV19; size: .; J: TRBJ2-1
DNA: TGCGCCAGCAGCTCGGACCCGGGAGGAGAGACCCAGTACTTC; CDR3: CASSSDPGGETQYF; D: TRBD2; V: TRBV5-1; size: .; J: TRBJ2-5
DNA: TGCGCCAGCAGCCAAGATCTTGGACAGGGTAGGATCGCTTTCTTT; CDR3: CASSQDLGQGRIAFF; D: TRBD1; V: TRBV4-3; size: .; J: TRBJ1-1
DNA: TGTGCCAGCAGTGAACTGGGCAGGGTAGACGAGCAGTACTTC; CDR3: CASSELGRVDEQYF; D: .; V: TRBV6-1; size: .; J: TRBJ2-7
DNA: TGCGCCAGCAGCCCTCGACAGGGCCCTCCCTCCTACGAGCAGTACTTC; CDR3: CASSPRQGPPSYEQYF; D: TRBD1; V: TRBV4-1; size: few; J: TRBJ2-7
DNA: TGTGCCAGCAGCTTGGAGAGCGGCCCGAACACCGGGGAGCTGTTTTTT; CDR3: CASSLESGPNTGELFF; D: .; V: TRBV5-4; size: .; J: TRBJ2-2
DNA: TGTGCCAGCAGCCAAGAGTTAGGGACTAGCGGGAGTTCACGGCGGGAGCAGTACTTC; CDR3: CASSQELGTSGSSRREQYF; D: TRBD2; V: TRBV3-1/TRBV3-2; size: .; J: TRBJ2-7
DNA: TGTGCCAGCAGCTTAGCCGGGGACTTAACCTACGAGCAGTACTTC; CDR3: CASSLAGDLTYEQYF; D: .; V: TRBV7-6; size: .; J: TRBJ2-7
DNA: TGTGCCAGCAGTGAACATAGCGGGTCGGGCTCCTACGAGCAGTACTTC; CDR3: CASSEHSGSGSYEQYF; D: TRBD2; V: TRBV7-2; size: .; J: TRBJ2-7
DNA: TGTGCCAGCTCACCACTGGGGACAGGGGGAACTGAAGCTTTCTTT; CDR3: CASSPLGTGGTEAFF; D: TRBD1; V: TRBV18; size: .; J: TRBJ1-1
DNA: TGTGCCAGCAGTGACAGGGGGCTGGGGACTGAAGCTTTCTTT; CDR3: CASSDRGLGTEAFF; D: TRBD1; V: TRBV6-4; size: .; J: TRBJ1-1
DNA: TGTGCCAGCAGTGTCGGACAGGTCTACGAGCAGTACTTC; CDR3: CASSVGQVYEQYF; D: TRBD1; V: TRBV2; size: .; J: TRBJ2-7
DNA: TGTGCCAGCACCCCGGGACAGCAAGAGACCCAGTACTTC; CDR3: CASTPGQQETQYF; D: TRBD1; V: TRBV28; size: .; J: TRBJ2-5
DNA: TGTGCCAGCAGCCCCCCGGGGGGAACTTACAATGAGCAGTTCTTC; CDR3: CASSPPGGTYNEQFF; D: TRBD2; V: TRBV7-3; size: .; J: TRBJ2-1
DNA: TGCGCCAGCAATCCAACCGGGACTAGCGTGGATGAGCAGTTCTTC; CDR3: CASNPTGTSVDEQFF; D: TRBD2; V: TRBV5-1; size: .; J: TRBJ2-1
DNA: TGTGCCAGCAGCTCCCCGGGACTAGCGGGAGGAGGGGAGACCCAGTACTTC; CDR3: CASSSPGLAGGGETQYF; D: TRBD2; V: TRBV7-2; size: .; J: TRBJ2-5
DNA: TGCAGCGTTCCGAAGACAGGGATCTATGGCTACACCTTC; CDR3: CSVPKTGIYGYTF; D: TRBD1; V: TRBV29-1; size: .; J: TRBJ1-2
DNA: TGTGCCAGCAGCATCCCCGGTTATGGCTACACCTTC; CDR3: CASSIPGYGYTF; D: .; V: TRBV7-9; size: .; J: TRBJ1-2
DNA: TGTGCCAGCAGTGAAGACAGGCCGAGCTCCTACAATGAGCAGTTCTTC; CDR3: CASSEDRPSSYNEQFF; D: .; V: TRBV6-1; size: .; J: TRBJ2-1
DNA: TGTGCCAGCAGTAGACTGTACGAGCAGTACTTC; CDR3: CASSRLYEQYF; D: .; V: TRBV6-2/TRBV6-3; size: .; J: TRBJ2-7
DNA: TGTGCCAGTAGTATAGATCGAGTTTTACTCCACTTT; CDR3: CASSIDRVLLHF; D: .; V: TRBV19; size: .; J: TRBJ1-6
DNA: TGTGCCAGCAGCTCCGAGGGGACTGCGAACACCGGGGAGCTGTTTTTT; CDR3: CASSSEGTANTGELFF; D: .; V: TRBV3-1/TRBV3-2; size: .; J: TRBJ2-2